The present T cell receptor (beta chain) was sequenced within a study of blood T cell repertoires in COVID-19. The participants were between roughly 18 and 100 years old and came from fewer than 25 US areas. Two negative PCRs, clearance, or symptom resolution had been documented for recovered Cohort 3 donors. Here immunoSEQ multiplex PCR was the method, and the copy in TCRdb shows in-frame clones only, minus some. The sample lists approximately 220,000 clones, approximately 90% occurring once. The sequence was collected from a woman aged 25-40 years who had recovered from COVID-19. Sequencing used PBMCs or T cells enriched from blood (not recorded which).

CDR3 in DNA: TGTGCCAGCAGCCCCCGGGGGGCGCGTGGCTACACCTTC. Protein sequence: CASSPRGARGYTF. The chain has TRBV28 and TRBJ1-2; weak D call: TRBD1 (6 bases). Looked up from germline, CDR1 is MDHEN and CDR2 is SYDVKM. The V end was cut by 6 bases, the J end by 7 bases, with 15 bases between. The CDR3 contains 13 residues.